A single sample is the source of the 22 T cell receptor beta chains below, sequenced in a study of shared clonotypes between healthy human individuals. Libraries were prepared by immunoSEQ multiplex PCR; TCRdb keeps only in-frame clonotypes and omits some of them. The repertoire has some 2 million clones, around 96% of them found once; the top ten carry about 1.1%. Selected positively for CCR7 and CD45RO-negative, naive CD8 cells excluded terminally differentiated effector memory CD45RA+ cells. What was sequenced was naive CD8+ T cells sorted from blood. Receptors were obtained from a man younger than 35 in good health.

Worth noting for this clone: Other nucleotide sequences in the sample specify the same CDR3. The rearrangement joins TRBV10-3 to TRBJ2-7, with D possibly being TRBD1 or TRBD2 (5 bases each). The CDR3 is 11 amino acids. V was shortened by 8 bases and J by 4 bases, with 9 bases between the two germline ends. Germline CDR1 ENHRY, CDR2 SYGVKD. The chain's CDR3 is CAIGAGYEQYF. The CDR3 DNA reads as TGTGCCATCGGGGCGGGTTACGAGCAGTACTTC.

A single count supports this clone. The CDR3 sequence: CASSEAGQGANTQYF. The CDR3 coding sequence is TGTGCCAGCAGTGAAGCGGGACAGGGGGCAAATACGCAGTATTTT. The chain is built from TRBV6-1 and TRBJ2-3; 12 bases are shared with TRBD1. The CDR3 totals 15 residues. Germline V gives CDR1 MNHNS, CDR2 SASEGT. V dropped 0 bases and J dropped 7; count of bases not matched to a gene: 2.

As for this clone: Other DNA sequences in this sample translate to the same CDR3. The CDR3 DNA is TGTGCCATCAGAGGACAGGGTGATGAAAAACTGTTTTTT. This sequence encodes CAIRGQGDEKLFF. The rearrangement uses TRBV10-3 and TRBJ1-4, with 8 bases that match TRBD1. CDR3 length: 13 residues. Germline CDR1 is ENHRY and CDR2 is SYGVKD. Trimming cost V 6 bases and J 6 bases; bases outside gene matches: 3.

J is TRBJ1-4 and V is TRBV7-9, with D perhaps TRBD1 (6 bases). From germline, CDR1 is SEHNR and CDR2 FQNEAQ (reference sequence). The CDR3 is made up of 14 amino acids. The V end was cut by 5 bases, the J end by 5 bases, with 12 bases between. The CDR3 bases are TGTGCCAGCAGCATTGGACAGCCGAATGAAAAACTGTTTTTT. Protein product: CASSIGQPNEKLFF.

J is TRBJ2-2 and V is TRBV7-9, with 7 bases aligning to TRBD2. Germline CDR1 reads SEHNR; CDR2 reads FQNEAQ (reference sequence). The V and J ends lost 1 base and 5 bases, in that order; junction bases with no gene match: 7. The CDR3 contains 16 residues. As DNA, the CDR3 is TGTGCCAGCAGCTTAGACGGCAGGGAGGGGACCGGGGAGCTGTTTTTT. It codes for CASSLDGREGTGELFF.

The rearrangement joins TRBV9 to TRBJ1-6; no clear D gene. Germline V CDR1 and CDR2: SGDLS, YYNGEE. Trimming took 0 bases from V and 11 from J, leaving 9 bases between them. The CDR3 covers 13 residues. In DNA, the CDR3 is TGTGCCAGCAGCGTAGGGGTAATTCCACCCCTCCACTTT. It is translated as CASSVGVIPPLHF.

The chain has TRBV4-1 and TRBJ2-7; 7 bases are a match to TRBD1. Germline loops: CDR1 MGHRA, CDR2 YSYEKL. V dropped 4 bases and J dropped 1; count of bases not matched to a gene: 10. This CDR3 has 16 residues. DNA of the CDR3: TGCGCCAGCAGCCGCCTTCAGACAGGGCCATCCTACGAGCAGTACTTC. It encodes CASSRLQTGPSYEQYF.

The chain has TRBV7-9 and TRBJ2-3, with D perhaps TRBD1 (6 bases). V lost 8 bases and J lost 1, with 13 bases in between. The CDR3 spans 14 residues. The germline gives CDR1 SEHNR, CDR2 FQNEAQ (reference sequence). CDR3 sequence: CASWDTIRTDTQYF. CDR3 DNA sequence: TGTGCCAGCTGGGACACTATCCGCACAGATACGCAGTATTTT.

With regard to this clone: Other DNA variants within this sample encode the same CDR3. V is TRBV4-1 and J is TRBJ2-7, with D unclear. Germline V CDR1 and CDR2: MGHRA, YSYEKL. The CDR3 runs to 15 residues. Trimming stripped 0 bases from V and 1 base from J, with 10 bases between. DNA of the CDR3: TGCGCCAGCAGCCAAGATTTGGGAACTTCCTACGAGCAGTACTTC. It specifies CASSQDLGTSYEQYF.

This sequence joins TRBV19 and TRBJ1-1, with D unclear. From germline, CDR1 is LNHDA and CDR2 SQIVND (reference sequence). Trimming shortened V by 8 bases and J by 6 bases, and 13 bases separated the two germline ends. CDR3 size: 12 residues. CDR3 residues: CASSPSGAEAFF. CDR3 bases: TGTGCCAGTTCTCCGAGCGGGGCTGAAGCTTTCTTT.

The V and J genes are TRBV27 and TRBJ2-7; the D gene is possibly TRBD2 (5 bases). With 5 bases removed from V and 4 bases from J, the gap between germline ends came to 15 bases. CDR3 length: 14 amino acids. Germline V CDR1 and CDR2: MNHEY, SMNVEV (reference sequence). CDR3 region: CASSPSEGGYEQYF. The DNA for the CDR3 is TGTGCCAGCAGTCCCTCCGAGGGCGGATACGAGCAGTACTTC.

The table lists this clone with a count of one. This chain joins TRBV15 and TRBJ2-7, with 7 bases that match TRBD2. The V gene's germline CDR1 is LNHNV and CDR2 YYDKDF (reference sequence). CDR3 length: 15 residues. After removal of 2 bases from V and 5 bases from J, the junction contained 9 bases not matched to a gene. CDR3 nucleotide sequence: TGTGCCACCAGCAGATGGAGCGGGATGGGGAACGAGCAGTACTTC. Translating gives CATSRWSGMGNEQYF.

The J gene is TRBJ2-3, the V gene TRBV11-2; D gene ambiguous. Trimming stripped 6 bases from V and 2 bases from J, with 15 bases between. The CDR3 length is 15 residues. Germline V gives CDR1 SGHAT, CDR2 FQNNGV. The CDR3 protein is CASSSIGNPTDTQYF. CDR3 DNA sequence: TGTGCCAGCAGTTCGATTGGGAATCCCACAGATACGCAGTATTTT.

The V call is TRBV28, the J call TRBJ1-4, with 11 positions matching TRBD1. Germline-derived CDR1 and CDR2 are MDHEN and SYDVKM. This CDR3 is 16 amino acids long. With 3 bases clipped from V and 13 bases from J, the junction kept 13 bases outside the gene matches. CDR3 residues: CASSFPEGDRGLRLFF. The CDR3 nucleotides are TGTGCCAGCAGTTTCCCCGAGGGGGACAGGGGGTTAAGACTGTTTTTT.

This clone was recorded at least ten times. The chain is built from TRBV29-1 and TRBJ2-2; 7 bases map to TRBD1. Germline V gene data show CDR1 as SQVTM and CDR2 as ANQGSEA. Germline trimming cut 4 bases from V and 6 bases from J; bases unmatched to any gene: 8. The CDR3 extends over 14 amino acids. The CDR3 loop reads CSVARDSLAGELFF. For the CDR3, the DNA is TGCAGCGTTGCCCGGGACAGTTTGGCCGGGGAGCTGTTTTTT.

The chain combines TRBV9 with TRBJ2-5, with a possible D match to TRBD2 (5 bases). The germline gives CDR1 SGDLS, CDR2 YYNGEE. This CDR3 is built from 14 residues. The ends were cut back, 4 bases at V and 1 base at J, with 11 bases in the middle. The CDR3 nucleotides read TGTGCCAGCAGCCCGAGGGAATCCCAAGAGACCCAGTACTTC. This codes for CASSPRESQETQYF.

The V and J genes are TRBV5-6 and TRBJ1-1; 8 bases align to TRBD1. The CDR3 runs 14 residues. Looked up from germline, CDR1 is SGHDT and CDR2 is YYEEEE. Unmatched junction bases numbered 10, after V lost 1 base and J lost 11 bases. The CDR3 region has the DNA TGTGCCAGCAGCTTGTCAGGGGGCGGTTATGCTGCTTTCTTT. This encodes CASSLSGGGYAAFF.

The CDR3 nucleotides are TGTGCCAGCAGCCGGACAGCGAGCTCCTACGAGCAGTACTTC. Translated: CASSRTASSYEQYF. The chain combines TRBV11-2 with TRBJ2-7, with D tentatively TRBD1 (6 bases). The germline CDR1 and CDR2 sequences are SGHAT and FQNNGV. The V end was cut by 5 bases, the J end by 0 bases, with 11 bases between. The CDR3 has 14 amino acids.

The chain uses TRBV10-1 and TRBJ2-1, with D hard to call. The V end lost 3 bases, the J end lost 4 bases, and 10 bases lay between the germline ends. There are 14 residues in the CDR3. The germline V gene has CDR1 WNHNN and CDR2 SYGVQD (reference sequence). The CDR3 coding sequence is TGCGCCAGCAGTGACCAACCCGATTACAATGAGCAGTTCTTC. It codes for CASSDQPDYNEQFF.

In regard to this clone: Other DNA sequences in the same sample also yield this CDR3. This chain connects TRBV6-5 to TRBJ1-1; D gene uncertain. The CDR3 length is 13 residues. Germline lookup yields CDR1 MNHEY and CDR2 SVGAGI. The V end was cut by 0 bases, the J end by 8 bases, with 10 bases between. In DNA, the CDR3 is TGTGCCAGCAGTTACTCGACCGGGCTGGAAGCTTTCTTT. It yields the protein CASSYSTGLEAFF.

The V call is TRBV4-3, the J call TRBJ2-7; D ambiguous. The length of the CDR3 is 14 residues. Germline V gene sequence: CDR1 LGHNA, CDR2 YSLEER. V lost 3 bases to trimming and J lost 6 bases, with 15 bases between them. CDR3 nucleotide sequence: TGCGCCAGCAGCCAGTCTATGGTAGGATCCGAGCAGTACTTC. It translates to CASSQSMVGSEQYF.

Worth noting for this clone: Its ends do not fully match the called genes, so a read error is possible. The chain has TRBV13 and TRBJ2-3, with D perhaps assigned TRBD1 or TRBD2 (5 bases each). The CDR3 totals 13 residues. Germline V lookup: CDR1 PRHDT, CDR2 FYEKMQ (reference sequence). The CDR3 protein is CASSLGTEDTQYF. DNA for the CDR3: TGTGCCAGCAGCCTAGGGACCGAAGATACGCAGTATTTT.